This TCR beta chain comes out of a study of Tregs in tolerant kidney transplant recipients. After more than five days with irradiated graft donor PBMCs, CFSE-labeled recipient PBMCs were FACS-sorted. Sequencing was performed with immunoSEQ multiplex PCR; in TCRdb, only in-frame clones are kept and a portion is missing. The sample shows 15,000 to 19,000 clones, about 53% of them seen only once. There are a few counts of this clone. Its antigen is unidentified. In germline, CDR1 is MNHNY, CDR2 SVGAGI (reference sequence). The CDR3 extends over 13 amino acids. The ends lost 10 bases at V and 8 bases at J; junction bases unmatched: 10.

The sequence came from a human patient who received a combined kidney and bone marrow transplant. The sequenced sample was CD4+ T cells from blood cultured with allogeneic cells, obtained before the transplant. The rearrangement joins TRBV6-6 to TRBJ1-4, with TRBD1 matching over 7 bases. The CDR3 region is CAISGTVSEKLFF. CDR3 nucleotide sequence: TGTGCCATCTCCGGGACAGTTAGCGAAAAACTGTTTTTT.